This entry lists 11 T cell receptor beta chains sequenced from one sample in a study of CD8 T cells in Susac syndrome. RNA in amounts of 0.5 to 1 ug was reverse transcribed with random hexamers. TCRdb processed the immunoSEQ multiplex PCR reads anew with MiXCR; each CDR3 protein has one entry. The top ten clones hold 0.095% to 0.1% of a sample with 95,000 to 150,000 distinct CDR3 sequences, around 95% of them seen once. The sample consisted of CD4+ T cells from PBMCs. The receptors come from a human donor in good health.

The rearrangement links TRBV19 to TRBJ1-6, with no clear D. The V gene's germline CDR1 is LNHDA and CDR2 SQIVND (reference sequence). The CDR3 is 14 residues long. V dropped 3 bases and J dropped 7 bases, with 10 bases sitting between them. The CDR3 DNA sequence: TGTGCCAGTAGTATCCGGGCCAAAAATTCACCCCTCCACTTT. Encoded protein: CASSIRAKNSPLHF.

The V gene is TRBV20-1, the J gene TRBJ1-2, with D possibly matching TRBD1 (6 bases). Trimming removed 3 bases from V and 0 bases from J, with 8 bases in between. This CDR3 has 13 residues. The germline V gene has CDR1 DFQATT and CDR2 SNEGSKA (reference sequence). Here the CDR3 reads CSARDSSNYGYTF. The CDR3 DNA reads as TGCAGTGCTAGGGACAGCTCTAACTATGGCTACACCTTC.

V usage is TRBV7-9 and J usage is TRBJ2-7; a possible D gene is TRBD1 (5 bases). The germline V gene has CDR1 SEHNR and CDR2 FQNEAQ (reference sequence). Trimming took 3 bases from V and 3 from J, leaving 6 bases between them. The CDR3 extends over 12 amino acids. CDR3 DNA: TGTGCCAGCAGCTTCCAGGGCTACGAGCAGTACTTC. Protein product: CASSFQGYEQYF.

The CDR3 coding sequence is TGTGCCAGCAGCTTCTATGGGGGTTCCTACGAGCAGTACTTC. As protein: CASSFYGGSYEQYF. The chain recombines TRBV12-3 or TRBV12-4 with TRBJ2-7; the D call may be TRBD1 or TRBD2 (5 bases each). The length of the CDR3 is 14 residues. V was trimmed by 6 bases and J by 1 base, leaving 13 bases between them.

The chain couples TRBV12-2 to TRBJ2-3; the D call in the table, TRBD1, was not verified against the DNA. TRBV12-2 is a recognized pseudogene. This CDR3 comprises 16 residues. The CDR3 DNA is TGTGCAAGTCGCTTAGATCCAACAGGGGTCGCAGATACGCAGTATTTT. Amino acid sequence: CASRLDPTGVADTQYF.

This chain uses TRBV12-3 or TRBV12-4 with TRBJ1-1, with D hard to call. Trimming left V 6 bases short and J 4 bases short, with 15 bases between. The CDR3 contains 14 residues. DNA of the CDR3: TGTGCCAGCAGCCTCGGCGCTAGGCGCACTGAAGCTTTCTTT. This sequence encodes CASSLGARRTEAFF.

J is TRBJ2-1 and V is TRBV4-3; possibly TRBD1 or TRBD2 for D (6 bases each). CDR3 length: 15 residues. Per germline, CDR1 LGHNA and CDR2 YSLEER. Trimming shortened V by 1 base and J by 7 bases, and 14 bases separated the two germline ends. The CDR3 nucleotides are TGCGCCAGCAGCCAAGTGGGGGCGGGACAAAATGAGCAGTTCTTC. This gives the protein CASSQVGAGQNEQFF.

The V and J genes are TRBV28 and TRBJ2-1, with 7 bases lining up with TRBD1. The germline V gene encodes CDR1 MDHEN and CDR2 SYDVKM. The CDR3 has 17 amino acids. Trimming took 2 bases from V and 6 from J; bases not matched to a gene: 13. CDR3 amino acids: CASSLDFGVSGGNEQFF. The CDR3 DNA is TGTGCCAGCAGTTTAGATTTCGGGGTGTCAGGGGGCAATGAGCAGTTCTTC.

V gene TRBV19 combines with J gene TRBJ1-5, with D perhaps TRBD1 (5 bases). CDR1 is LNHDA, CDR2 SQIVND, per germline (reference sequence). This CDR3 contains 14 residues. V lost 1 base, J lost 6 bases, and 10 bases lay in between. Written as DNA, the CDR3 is TGTGCCAGTAGTATAGTGCAGGGAGGTCAGCCCCAGCATTTT. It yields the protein CASSIVQGGQPQHF.

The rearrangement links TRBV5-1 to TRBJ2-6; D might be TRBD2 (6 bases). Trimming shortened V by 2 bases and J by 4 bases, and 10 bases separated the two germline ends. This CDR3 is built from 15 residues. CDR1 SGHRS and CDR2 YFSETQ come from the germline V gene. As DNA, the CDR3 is TGCGCCAGCAGCTTTGGGAGGTCCGGGGCCAACGTCCTGACTTTC. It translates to CASSFGRSGANVLTF.

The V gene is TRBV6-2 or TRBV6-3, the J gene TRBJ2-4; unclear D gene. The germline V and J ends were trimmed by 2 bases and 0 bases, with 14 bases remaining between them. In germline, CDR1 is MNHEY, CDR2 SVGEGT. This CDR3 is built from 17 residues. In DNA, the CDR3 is TGTGCCAGCAGTTACCTTTCCACTGGGCCAGCCAAAAACATTCAGTACTTC. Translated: CASSYLSTGPAKNIQYF.